A single sample gave rise to the 17 T cell receptor beta chains below, sequenced in a study of tumor and adjacent non-tumor tissue in lung cancer. The library came from three nested PCR rounds adapted from ARM-PCR protocols. TCRdb passed the multiplex PCR reads through MiXCR, listing each CDR3 protein once. The data hold approximately 66,000 distinct CDR3 sequences, with over 60% observed a single time. RNA was extracted from bulk tissue without any cell sorting. This non-tumor lung sample came from over 3 cm beyond the tumor edge. Sequencing input: distant non-tumor lung tissue. All receptors come from a man in his 70s with non-small cell lung cancer.

Comment on this clonotype: Mismatch with germline at one junction end may stem from a read error. The DNA of the CDR3 is TGTGTCAGCAACACCAAAGACAGGGAGGAAGCTTTCTTT. Translated: CVSNTKDREEAFF. This chain connects TRBV5-6 to TRBJ1-1; the match to TRBD1 covers 7 bases. Germline CDR1 SGHDT, CDR2 YYEEEE. This CDR3 region has 13 residues.

Worth noting for this clonotype: One end of the junction does not line up with germline, which may come from a read error. The V gene is TRBV28, the J gene TRBJ2-7; D is uncertain. This CDR3 has 12 residues. Germline CDR1 MDHEN, CDR2 SYDVKM. The DNA of the CDR3 is TGTGCCAACAGTTTTTCCGCCTACGAGCAGTACTTC. Its translation: CANSFSAYEQYF.

This chain joins TRBV20-1 and TRBJ1-2; unclear D gene. Looked up from germline, CDR1 is DFQATT and CDR2 is SNEGSKA (reference sequence). The length of the CDR3 is 15 residues. Trimming removed 5 bases from V and 5 bases from J, with 21 bases in between. The CDR3 protein is CSAADIVSGNYGYTF. The CDR3 DNA reads TGCAGTGCTGCAGACATAGTCAGTGGAAATTATGGCTACACCTTC.

This sequence joins TRBV29-1 and TRBJ2-5, with 11 bases that match TRBD1. The V gene end was trimmed by 5 bases and the J gene end by 3 bases; junction bases not matched to a gene: 17. This CDR3 comprises 18 residues. Germline V lookup: CDR1 SQVTM, CDR2 ANQGSEA. Here the CDR3 reads CSVIRDRGTGGPEETQYF. For the CDR3, the DNA is TGCAGCGTTATCCGGGACAGGGGGACTGGCGGGCCGGAAGAGACCCAGTACTTC.

This clonotype was picked up many times. A much larger clone differs from this one at a single base, so this may be a read error. J is TRBJ2-7 and V is TRBV4-1; D is unresolved. Looked up from germline, CDR1 is MGHRA and CDR2 is YSYEKL. Deletions cut 4 bases from V and 0 bases from J, with 13 bases between. The CDR3 totals 15 residues. CDR3 nucleotides: TGCGCCAGCAGCCGAGATAGTGACAACTCCTACGAGCAGTACTTC. Residues: CASSRDSDNSYEQYF.

In its sample, this clonotype was seen many times. The chain couples TRBV10-1 to TRBJ2-7, with 9 nucleotides matching TRBD1. J gave up 3 bases and V 9 bases, and 18 bases lay outside the gene matches. The CDR3 is made up of 17 amino acids. The germline CDR1 and CDR2 sequences are WNHNN and SYGVQD (reference sequence). CDR3 bases: TGCGCCAGTTTCCCGGGACAGGGTTTTATAGTACTCTACGAGCAGTACTTC. As protein: CASFPGQGFIVLYEQYF.

Note on this clonotype: A much larger clone lies a single base off, so this may be a read error. The rearrangement joins TRBV6-6 to TRBJ1-5; maybe TRBD1 (5 bases). The length of the CDR3 is 14 residues. Trimming left V 7 bases short and J 5 bases short, with 15 bases between. Per the germline V gene, CDR1 is MNHNY and CDR2 is SVGAGI (reference sequence). This chain's CDR3 is CASKIGTVDQPQHF. The CDR3 bases are TGTGCCAGCAAAATAGGGACGGTGGATCAGCCCCAGCATTTT.

As for this clonotype: A much larger clone is a single base away; this may be a read error. The chain is built from TRBV30 and TRBJ2-7, with 10 bases matching TRBD1. The CDR3 is 12 residues long. CDR1 and CDR2 (germline): GTSNPN, SVGIG (reference sequence). The CDR3 here is CAWDRGQVEHYF. CDR3 DNA sequence: TGTGCCTGGGACAGGGGGCAAGTCGAGCATTACTTC.

Points on this clonotype: This may come from a read error, since a much larger clone is one base off. Because it lacks the conserved phenylalanine or tryptophan at the end, this CDR3 is likely a read error. The V call is TRBV11-2, the J call TRBJ1-6; D is ambiguous. V dropped 4 bases and J dropped 9 bases, with 7 bases sitting between them. CDR1 SGHAT and CDR2 FQNNGV come from the germline V gene. The CDR3 is made up of 12 amino acids. In nucleotides, the CDR3 is TGTGCCAGCAGCTCCCTGGGTTCACCCCTCCACTCT. Translating gives CASSSLGSPLHS.

Details on this clonotype: This could be a read error, since a much larger clone is one nucleotide away. The chain joins TRBV6-2 or TRBV6-3 to TRBJ2-1; tentatively, D is TRBD1 (5 bases). Germline lookup yields CDR1 MNHEY and CDR2 SVGEGT. CDR3 length: 12 amino acids. The CDR3 loop is CASTRRRGEKFF. CDR3 DNA: TGTGCCAGCACCCGCCGAAGGGGTGAGAAGTTCTTC.

With respect to this clonotype: The conserved closing phenylalanine or tryptophan is absent in this CDR3, likely reflecting a read error. It is unclear where the CDR3 begins or ends on the DNA, so no DNA is shown, and the CDR3 is as TCRdb lists it. The V and J genes are TRBV29-1 and TRBJ1-1. The CDR3 is 12 residues long, ends included. Germline CDR1 SQVTM, CDR2 ANQGSEA. The CDR3 is CSVVLDLAEALI.

On this clonotype: Possible read error: a much larger clone is one base away. This rearrangement joins TRBV5-5 to TRBJ2-2; D call uncertain. From germline, CDR1 is SGHKS and CDR2 YYEKEE (reference sequence). The length of the CDR3 is 14 residues. The ends were cut back, 7 bases at V and 0 bases at J, with 10 bases in the middle. CDR3: CASDPGSNTGELFF. The CDR3 DNA sequence: TGTGCCAGCGATCCGGGTTCGAACACCGGGGAGCTGTTTTTT.

The rearrangement links TRBV6-1 to TRBJ2-6; 9 nucleotides agree with TRBD1. The V and J ends lost 8 bases and 14 bases, in that order; junction bases with no gene match: 19. CDR1 is MNHNS and CDR2 is SASEGT in the germline V gene. The CDR3 loop spans 16 amino acids. CDR3 DNA sequence: TGTGCCAGCGCGGGACAGGGCCCCTCTGGGGCCAAGATCCTGACTTTC. As protein: CASAGQGPSGAKILTF.

This clonotype appeared a few times. The chain couples TRBV7-8 to TRBJ1-5; D is perhaps TRBD1 (5 bases). Trimming took off 0 bases at V and 5 bases at J, with 11 bases between the two ends. CDR3 length: 15 amino acids. Germline CDR1 and CDR2: SGHVS and FQNEAQ. The CDR3 spells CASSLADSVHQPQHF. DNA for the CDR3: TGTGCCAGCAGCTTAGCTGACAGTGTTCATCAGCCCCAGCATTTT.

Remarks on this clonotype: Since the CDR3 does not end with the conserved phenylalanine or tryptophan, this likely comes from a read error. The chain employs TRBV29-1 and TRBJ2-5; no clear D gene. CDR3 length equals 15 residues. Germline CDR1 is SQVTM and CDR2 is ANQGSEA. The V end lost 1 base, the J end lost 3 bases, and 15 bases lay between the germline ends. In DNA, the CDR3 is TGCAGCGTTGAAGTCCCACTTAAAACGGAAGAGACCCAGTACTGC. Amino acid sequence: CSVEVPLKTEETQYC.

The gene calls are TRBV12-3 or TRBV12-4 and TRBJ2-1; D perhaps matches TRBD1 (6 bases). Trimming cost V 5 bases and J 0 bases, with 11 bases left between them. The CDR3 spans 15 residues. The CDR3 protein is CASSPQGSSYNEQFF. For the CDR3, the DNA is TGTGCCAGCAGTCCCCAGGGGAGCTCCTACAATGAGCAGTTCTTC.

This clonotype was recorded at least ten times. The chain uses TRBV28 and TRBJ2-7; 11 nucleotides match TRBD2. Looked up from germline, CDR1 is MDHEN and CDR2 is SYDVKM. Germline trimming cut 4 bases from V and 4 bases from J; bases unmatched to any gene: 9. This CDR3 has 16 amino acids. DNA for the CDR3: TGTGCCAGCAGTTCCGGGGGACTAGCGGTCACTTACGAGCAGTACTTC. Translation: CASSSGGLAVTYEQYF. Together with reference TRBV28 and TRBJ2-7, the CDR3 gives the full variable domain: DVKVTQSSRYLVKRTGEKVFLECVQDMDHENMFWYRQDPGLGLRLIYFSYDVKMKEKGDIPEGYSVSREKKERFSLILESASTNQTSMYLCASSSGGLAVTYEQYFGPGTRLTVT.